Below are 10 T cell receptor beta chains sequenced from a single sample in a study of T cell changes during pregnancy in multiple sclerosis. Generated by immunoSEQ multiplex PCR, the TCRdb table keeps only in-frame clones and is missing some. This table has about 34,000 clones, 80% to 90% appearing once. Sample: CD8+ T cells from peripheral blood mononuclear cells, taken in the third trimester of pregnancy. These receptors were collected from a female donor with multiple sclerosis, enrolled in a pregnancy study.

This chain links TRBV4-1 with TRBJ2-7; 9 bases match TRBD2. This CDR3 has 15 amino acids. J was trimmed by 4 bases and V by 3 bases; bases with no gene match: 7. Germline CDR1 MGHRA, CDR2 YSYEKL. CDR3 loop: CASSQSLAGVYEQYF. The CDR3 bases are TGCGCCAGCAGCCAGTCATTAGCGGGGGTTTACGAGCAGTACTTC.

V gene TRBV7-2 combines with J gene TRBJ2-3, with 12 positions matching TRBD2. The germline CDR1 and CDR2 sequences are SGHTA and FQGNSA. CDR3 length: 18 amino acids. The junction had 11 bases not matched to a gene; V was cut back by 5 bases and J by 2 bases. The CDR3 DNA reads as TGTGCCAGCAGCCCCCCCTGGACTAGCGGGGAGCCCACAGATACGCAGTATTTT. Protein sequence: CASSPPWTSGEPTDTQYF.

This clone was observed once. This rearrangement joins TRBV7-3 to TRBJ2-3; 7 nucleotides line up with TRBD2. Trimming removed 5 bases from V and 1 base from J; junction bases left unmatched: 3. Per germline, CDR1 SGHTA and CDR2 FQGTGA. The CDR3 extends over 14 amino acids. The CDR3 DNA is TGTGCCAGCAGCCGCGGGGGTGGCACAGATACGCAGTATTTT. It yields the protein CASSRGGGTDTQYF. Using reference TRBV7-3 and TRBJ2-3 for the parts outside the CDR3, the full variable domain is GAGVSQTPSNKVTEKGKYVELRCDPISGHTALYWYRQSLGQGPEFLIYFQGTGAADDSGLPNDRFFAVRPEGSVSTLKIQRTERGDSAVYLCASSRGGGTDTQYFGPGTRLTVL.

V and J are TRBV19 and TRBJ1-2; D may be TRBD1 (5 bases). CDR3 length: 17 amino acids. V lost 3 bases to trimming and J lost 0 bases, with 17 bases between them. Germline-derived CDR1 and CDR2 are LNHDA and SQIVND (reference sequence). The CDR3 loop is CASSIRGLSDPNYGYTF. DNA of the CDR3: TGTGCCAGTAGTATTAGGGGTTTGTCAGACCCTAACTATGGCTACACCTTC.

The chain links TRBV4-3 to TRBJ2-1; TRBD2 aligns across 8 bases. There are 16 residues in the CDR3. Looked up from germline, CDR1 is LGHNA and CDR2 is YSLEER. After removal of 1 base from V and 9 bases from J, the junction contained 11 bases not matched to a gene. CDR3 amino acids: CASSQAAGSGGGEQFF. CDR3 coding DNA: TGCGCCAGCAGCCAAGCTGCGGGGTCCGGGGGGGGTGAGCAGTTCTTC.

The chain is built from TRBV13 and TRBJ2-4; 11 positions agree with TRBD1. Unmatched junction bases numbered 9, after V lost 5 bases and J lost 0 bases. The CDR3 sequence is 18 residues long. Germline V lookup: CDR1 PRHDT, CDR2 FYEKMQ (reference sequence). The CDR3 protein is CASSLADRGPLAKNIQYF. As DNA, the CDR3 is TGTGCCAGCAGCCTAGCGGACAGGGGGCCTCTAGCCAAAAACATTCAGTACTTC.

This chain joins TRBV12-5 and TRBJ1-1, with D possibly being TRBD1 (6 bases). Germline CDR1 is LGHNT and CDR2 is FRNRAP. The CDR3 is made up of 14 amino acids. V was trimmed by 3 bases and J by 2 bases, leaving 10 bases between them. This CDR3 reads CASGFGTPNTEAFF. CDR3 bases: TGTGCTAGTGGTTTCGGGACACCAAACACTGAAGCTTTCTTT. The whole variable domain, remainder taken from reference TRBV12-5 and TRBJ1-1, is DARVTQTPRHKVTEMGQEVTMRCQPILGHNTVFWYRQTMMQGLELLAYFRNRAPLDDSGMPKDRFSAEMPDATLATLKIQPSEPRDSAVYFCASGFGTPNTEAFFGQGTRLTVV.

This chain connects TRBV19 to TRBJ2-7; 7 nucleotides align to TRBD1. Trimming cost V 10 bases and J 3 bases; bases outside gene matches: 6. The germline V gene encodes CDR1 LNHDA and CDR2 SQIVND (reference sequence). The length of the CDR3 is 12 residues. The CDR3 loop is CATSGQNYEQYF. CDR3 bases: TGTGCCACCTCGGGACAGAACTACGAGCAGTACTTC.

The J gene is TRBJ1-6, the V gene TRBV18, with TRBD1 matching 9 bases. The CDR3 runs 15 residues. Germline V gene sequence: CDR1 KGHSH, CDR2 LQKENI. The ends lost 4 bases at V and 9 bases at J; junction bases unmatched: 7. The DNA for the CDR3 is TGTGCCAGCTCACTCGACAGGGGGGTAATTTCACCCCTCCACTTT. Translated, it gives CASSLDRGVISPLHF.

The J gene is TRBJ2-5, the V gene TRBV4-2; TRBD2 matches 11 bases. V was clipped by 0 bases and J by 3 bases; unmatched bases: 6. The germline CDR1 and CDR2 sequences are LGHNA and YNFKEQ. This CDR3 is built from 17 residues. CDR3 sequence (DNA): TGTGCCAGCAGCCAAGAGACTAGCGGGGAGTCTAAAGAGACCCAGTACTTC. It translates to CASSQETSGESKETQYF.